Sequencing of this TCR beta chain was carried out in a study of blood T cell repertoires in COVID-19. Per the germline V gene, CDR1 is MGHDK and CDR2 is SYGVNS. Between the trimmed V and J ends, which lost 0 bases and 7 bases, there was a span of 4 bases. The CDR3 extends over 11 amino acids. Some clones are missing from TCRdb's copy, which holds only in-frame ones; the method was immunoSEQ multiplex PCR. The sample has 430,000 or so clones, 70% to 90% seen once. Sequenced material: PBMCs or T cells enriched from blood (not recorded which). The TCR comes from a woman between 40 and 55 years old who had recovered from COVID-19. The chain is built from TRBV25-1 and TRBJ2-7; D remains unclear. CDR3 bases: TGTGCCAGCAGTGAATATGAGGAGCAGTACTTC. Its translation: CASSEYEEQYF.